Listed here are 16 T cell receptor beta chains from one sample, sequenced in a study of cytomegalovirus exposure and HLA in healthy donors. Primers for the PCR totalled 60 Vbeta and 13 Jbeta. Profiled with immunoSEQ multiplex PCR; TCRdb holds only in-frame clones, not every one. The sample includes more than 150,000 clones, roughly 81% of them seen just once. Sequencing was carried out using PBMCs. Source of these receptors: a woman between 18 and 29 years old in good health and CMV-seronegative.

CDR3 in amino acids: CASSFEAAGGPYEQYF. Here the CDR3 DNA reads TGTGCCAGCAGCTTTGAGGCAGCGGGAGGGCCCTACGAGCAGTACTTC. This chain connects TRBV5-8 to TRBJ2-7; 10 nucleotides align to TRBD2. This CDR3 has 16 amino acids. Germline trimming cut 2 bases from V and 2 bases from J; bases unmatched to any gene: 7. The germline V gene has CDR1 SGHTS and CDR2 YDEGEE. Full variable domain (rest looked up from reference TRBV5-8 and TRBJ2-7): EAGVTQSPTHLIKTRGQQATLRCSPISGHTSVYWYQQALGLGLQFLLWYDEGEERNRGNFPPRFSGRQFPNYSSELNVNALELEDSALYLCASSFEAAGGPYEQYFGPGTRLTVT.

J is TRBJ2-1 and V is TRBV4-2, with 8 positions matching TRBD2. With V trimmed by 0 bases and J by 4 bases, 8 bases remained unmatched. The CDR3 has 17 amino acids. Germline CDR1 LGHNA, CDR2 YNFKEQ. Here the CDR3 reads CASSQDLPGGTYNEQFF. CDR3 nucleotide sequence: TGTGCCAGCAGCCAAGACCTTCCGGGGGGGACGTACAATGAGCAGTTCTTC.

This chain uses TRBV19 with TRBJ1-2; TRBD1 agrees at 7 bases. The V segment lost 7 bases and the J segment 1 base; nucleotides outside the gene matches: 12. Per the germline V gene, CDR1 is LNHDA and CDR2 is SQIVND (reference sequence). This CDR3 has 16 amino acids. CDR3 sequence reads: CASTLLRGRGNYGYTF. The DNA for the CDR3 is TGTGCCAGTACCCTGCTAAGGGGGCGCGGTAACTATGGCTACACCTTC.

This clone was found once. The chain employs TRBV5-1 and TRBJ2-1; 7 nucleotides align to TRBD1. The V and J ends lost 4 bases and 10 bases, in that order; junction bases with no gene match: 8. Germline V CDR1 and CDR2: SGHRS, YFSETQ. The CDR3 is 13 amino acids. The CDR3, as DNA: TGCGCCAGCAGCCTAACTACAGGGGCCGAGCAGTTCTTC. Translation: CASSLTTGAEQFF.

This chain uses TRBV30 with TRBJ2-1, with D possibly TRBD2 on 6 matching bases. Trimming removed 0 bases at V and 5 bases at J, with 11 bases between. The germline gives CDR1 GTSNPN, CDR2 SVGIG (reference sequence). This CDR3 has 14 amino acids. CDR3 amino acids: CAWSVLSGNNEQFF. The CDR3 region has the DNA TGTGCCTGGAGTGTACTTAGCGGAAACAATGAGCAGTTCTTC. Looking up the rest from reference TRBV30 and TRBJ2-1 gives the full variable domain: SQTIHQWPATLVQPVGSPLSLECTVEGTSNPNLYWYRQAAGRGLQLLFYSVGIGQISSEVPQNLSASRPQDRQFILSSKKLLLSDSGFYLCAWSVLSGNNEQFFGPGTRLTVL.

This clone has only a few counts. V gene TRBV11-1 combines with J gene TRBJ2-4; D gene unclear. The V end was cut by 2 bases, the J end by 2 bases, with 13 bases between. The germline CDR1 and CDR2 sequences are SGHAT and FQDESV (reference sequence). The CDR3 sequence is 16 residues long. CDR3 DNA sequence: TGTGCCAGCAGCTTAAGAGTAGGCAGGTCCAAAAACATTCAGTACTTC. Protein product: CASSLRVGRSKNIQYF.

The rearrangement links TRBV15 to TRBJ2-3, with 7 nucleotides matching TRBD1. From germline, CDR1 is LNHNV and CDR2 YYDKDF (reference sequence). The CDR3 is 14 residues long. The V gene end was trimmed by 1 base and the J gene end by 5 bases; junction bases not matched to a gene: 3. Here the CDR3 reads CATSRADRVDTQYF. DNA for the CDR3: TGTGCCACCAGCAGAGCTGACAGGGTAGATACGCAGTATTTT.

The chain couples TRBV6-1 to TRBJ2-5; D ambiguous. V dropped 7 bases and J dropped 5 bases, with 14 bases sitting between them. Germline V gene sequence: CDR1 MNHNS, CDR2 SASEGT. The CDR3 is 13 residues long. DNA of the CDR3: TGTGCCAGCAAGGAGATCGCCGCGGAGACCCAGTACTTC. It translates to CASKEIAAETQYF.

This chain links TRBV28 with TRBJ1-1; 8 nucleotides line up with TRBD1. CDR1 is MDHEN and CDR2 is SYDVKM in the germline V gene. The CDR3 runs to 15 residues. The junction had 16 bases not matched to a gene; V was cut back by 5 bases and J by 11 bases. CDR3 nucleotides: TGTGCCAGCAGTCCAGCAGGGCAGGGGGCTTTATTGGCTTTCTTT. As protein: CASSPAGQGALLAFF. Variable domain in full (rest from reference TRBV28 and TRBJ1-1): DVKVTQSSRYLVKRTGEKVFLECVQDMDHENMFWYRQDPGLGLRLIYFSYDVKMKEKGDIPEGYSVSREKKERFSLILESASTNQTSMYLCASSPAGQGALLAFFGQGTRLTVV.

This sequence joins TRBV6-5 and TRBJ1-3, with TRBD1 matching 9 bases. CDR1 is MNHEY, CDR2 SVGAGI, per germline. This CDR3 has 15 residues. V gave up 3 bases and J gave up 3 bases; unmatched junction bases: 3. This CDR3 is CASSYRTGVGNTIYF. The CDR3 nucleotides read TGTGCCAGCAGTTATCGGACAGGGGTTGGAAACACCATATATTTT.

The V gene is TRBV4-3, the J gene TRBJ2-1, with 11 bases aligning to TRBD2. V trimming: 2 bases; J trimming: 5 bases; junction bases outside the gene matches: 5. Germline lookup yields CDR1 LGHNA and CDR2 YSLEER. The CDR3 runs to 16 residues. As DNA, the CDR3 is TGCGCCAGCAGCCAATTCACTAGCGGGGGAAACAATGAGCAGTTCTTC. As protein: CASSQFTSGGNNEQFF.

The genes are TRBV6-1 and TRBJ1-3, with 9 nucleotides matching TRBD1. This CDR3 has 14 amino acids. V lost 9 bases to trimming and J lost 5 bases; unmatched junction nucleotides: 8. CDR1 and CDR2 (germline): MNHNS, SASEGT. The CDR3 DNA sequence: TGTGCCAGTCCGTCCAACAGGGGGCGAAACACCATATATTTT. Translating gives CASPSNRGRNTIYF.

The CDR3 here is CASTEGLAVYNEQFF. Here the CDR3 DNA reads TGTGCCAGCACCGAAGGGCTAGCGGTCTACAATGAGCAGTTCTTC. V gene TRBV2 combines with J gene TRBJ2-1; 7 bases agree with TRBD2. The V segment lost 7 bases and the J segment 3 bases; nucleotides outside the gene matches: 9. The CDR3 has 15 amino acids. The V gene's germline CDR1 is SNHLY and CDR2 FYNNEI.

The CDR3 region is CASLQGLAMNTEAFF. CDR3 bases: TGTGCCAGTCTACAGGGGCTTGCAATGAACACTGAAGCTTTCTTT. This sequence joins TRBV18 and TRBJ1-1, with 7 bases identical to TRBD1. Germline V lookup: CDR1 KGHSH, CDR2 LQKENI. There are 15 residues in the CDR3. Germline trimming cut 9 bases from V and 0 bases from J; bases unmatched to any gene: 10.

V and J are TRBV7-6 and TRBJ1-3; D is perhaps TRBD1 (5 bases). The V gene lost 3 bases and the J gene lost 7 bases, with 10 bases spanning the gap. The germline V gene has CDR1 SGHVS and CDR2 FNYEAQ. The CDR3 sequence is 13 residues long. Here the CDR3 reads CASSFSGGNTIYF. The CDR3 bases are TGTGCCAGCAGCTTCTCTGGGGGGAACACCATATATTTT.

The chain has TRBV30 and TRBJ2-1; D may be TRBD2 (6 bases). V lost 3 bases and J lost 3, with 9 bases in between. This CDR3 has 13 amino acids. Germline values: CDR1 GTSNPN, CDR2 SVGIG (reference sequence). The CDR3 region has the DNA TGTGCCTGGAGAGCGGGTGGCTACAATGAGCAGTTCTTC. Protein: CAWRAGGYNEQFF.